The clone carrying this T cell receptor (beta chain) has only a few counts. Using immunoSEQ multiplex PCR, the repertoire was profiled, and TCRdb retains in-frame clones only, with some absent. Found here are some 660,000 clones, more than 70% of them singletons; the top ten hold around 2%. Germline-derived CDR1 and CDR2 are LNHDA and SQIVND (reference sequence). The CDR3 is 16 residues long. Trimming took off 2 bases at V and 0 bases at J, with 11 bases between the two ends. The donors, healthy adults who were HIV-negative, had experienced no recent acute infections or vaccinations. CD45RA+ naive and CD45RA-negative memory subsets were separated from CD4+ cells. This sample is drawn from a study of shared clonotypes between healthy human individuals.

The specimen sequenced was memory CD4+ T cells sorted from blood. Described subset: CD45RA-negative fraction. The sequence was collected from a woman aged 25 to 39 in good health. The chain couples TRBV19 to TRBJ1-5; D unclear. In DNA form, the CDR3 reads TGTGCCAGTAGTATACAACAGACAATTAGCAATCAGCCCCAGCATTTT. This encodes CASSIQQTISNQPQHF.